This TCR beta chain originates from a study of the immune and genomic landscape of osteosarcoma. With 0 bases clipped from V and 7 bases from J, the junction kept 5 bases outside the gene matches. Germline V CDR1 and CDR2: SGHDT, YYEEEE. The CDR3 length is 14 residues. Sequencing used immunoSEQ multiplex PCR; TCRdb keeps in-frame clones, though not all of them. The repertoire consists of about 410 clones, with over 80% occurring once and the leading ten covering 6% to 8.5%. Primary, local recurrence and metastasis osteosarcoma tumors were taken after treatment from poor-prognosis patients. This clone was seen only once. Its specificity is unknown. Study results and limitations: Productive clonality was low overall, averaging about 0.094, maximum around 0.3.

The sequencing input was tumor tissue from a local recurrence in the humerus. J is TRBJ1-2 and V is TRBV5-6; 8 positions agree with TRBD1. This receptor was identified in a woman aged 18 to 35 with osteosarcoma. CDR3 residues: CASSLAQGALGYTF. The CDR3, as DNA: TGTGCCAGCAGCTTGGCCCAGGGGGCGCTTGGCTACACCTTC.